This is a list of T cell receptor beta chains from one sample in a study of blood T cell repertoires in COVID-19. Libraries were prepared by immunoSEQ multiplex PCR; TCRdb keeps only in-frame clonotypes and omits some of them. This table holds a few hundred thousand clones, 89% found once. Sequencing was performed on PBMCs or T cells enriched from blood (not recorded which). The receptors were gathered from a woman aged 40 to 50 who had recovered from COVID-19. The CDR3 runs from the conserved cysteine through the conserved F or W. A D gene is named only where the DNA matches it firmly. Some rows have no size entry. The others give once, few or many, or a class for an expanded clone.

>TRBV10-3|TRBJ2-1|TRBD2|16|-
CAISESPSGGYNEQFF
TGTGCCATCAGTGAGTCCCCAAGCGGGGGGTACAATGAGCAGTTCTTC
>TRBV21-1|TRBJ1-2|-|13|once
CASSGQGGYGYTF
TGTGCCAGCAGTGGACAGGGAGGCTATGGCTACACCTTC
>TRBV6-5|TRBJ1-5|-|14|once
CASRRDNGNQPQHF
TGTGCCAGCCGTCGCGACAACGGTAATCAGCCCCAGCATTTT
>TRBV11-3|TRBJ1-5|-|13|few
CASSFSLNQPQHF
TGTGCCAGCAGCTTTTCACTTAATCAGCCCCAGCATTTT
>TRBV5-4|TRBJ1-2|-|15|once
CASSGEGGQNYGYTF
TGTGCCAGCAGCGGAGAAGGCGGACAAAACTATGGCTACACCTTC
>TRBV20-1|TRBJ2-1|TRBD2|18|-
CSASPLAGGPLSYNEQFF
TGCAGTGCTAGTCCCCTAGCGGGAGGGCCACTCTCTTACAATGAGCAGTTCTTC
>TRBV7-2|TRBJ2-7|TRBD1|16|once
CASSSHNRGTYYEQYF
TGTGCCAGCAGCTCCCACAACAGGGGGACTTACTACGAGCAGTACTTC
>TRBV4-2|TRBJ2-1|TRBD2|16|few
CASSQVLAGGGDEQFF
TGTGCCAGCAGCCAGGTACTAGCGGGAGGCGGGGATGAGCAGTTCTTC
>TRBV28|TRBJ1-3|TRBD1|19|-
CASSSSPHDRGPGGNTIYF
TGTGCCAGCAGTTCTTCACCTCATGACAGGGGGCCGGGAGGAAACACCATATATTTT
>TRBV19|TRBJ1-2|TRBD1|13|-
CASSIEDRDGYTF
TGTGCCAGTAGTATAGAAGACAGGGATGGCTACACCTTC
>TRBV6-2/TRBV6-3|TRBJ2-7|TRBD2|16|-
CASSYPRVAGVGEQYF
TGTGCCAGCAGTTACCCCCGGGTAGCGGGAGTCGGCGAGCAGTACTTC
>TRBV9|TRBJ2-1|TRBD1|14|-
CASSVPTGVNEQFF
TGTGCCAGCAGCGTACCCACAGGGGTTAATGAGCAGTTCTTC
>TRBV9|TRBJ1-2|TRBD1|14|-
CASSVAVRGPGYTF
TGTGCCAGCAGCGTAGCTGTCAGGGGGCCAGGCTACACCTTC
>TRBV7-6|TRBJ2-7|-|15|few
CASSLALALSYEQYF
TGTGCCAGCAGCTTAGCGCTAGCGCTCTCCTACGAGCAGTACTTC
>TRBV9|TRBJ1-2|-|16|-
CASSVAGDTFNYGYTF
TGTGCCAGCAGCGTAGCGGGAGATACGTTTAACTATGGCTACACCTTC
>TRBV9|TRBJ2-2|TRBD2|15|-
CASSRDLAGSGELFF
TGTGCCAGCAGTCGGGACCTAGCGGGGTCCGGGGAGCTGTTTTTT
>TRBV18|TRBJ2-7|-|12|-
CASSSGVGEQYF
TGTGCCAGCTCATCAGGGGTGGGTGAGCAGTACTTC
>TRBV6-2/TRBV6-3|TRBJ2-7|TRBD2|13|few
CASSWGTSYEQYF
TGTGCCAGCAGTTGGGGGACTAGTTACGAGCAGTACTTC
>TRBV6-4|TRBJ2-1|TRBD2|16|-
CASSPGGTILDNEQFF
TGTGCCAGCAGCCCGGGGGGGACTATTTTGGACAATGAGCAGTTCTTC
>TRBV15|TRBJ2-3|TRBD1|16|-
CATSRGGGHFTDTQYF
TGTGCCACCAGCAGAGGAGGGGGCCACTTCACAGATACGCAGTATTTT
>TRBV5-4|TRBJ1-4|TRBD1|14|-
CASSLVGGGEKLFF
TGTGCCAGCAGCTTGGTAGGAGGGGGCGAAAAACTGTTTTTT
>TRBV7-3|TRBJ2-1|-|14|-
CASSQGAERIEQFF
TGTGCCAGCAGCCAAGGGGCCGAAAGAATTGAGCAGTTCTTC
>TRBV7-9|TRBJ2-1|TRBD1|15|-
CASSFPGQGIIGQFF
TGTGCCAGCAGCTTCCCGGGACAGGGGATAATCGGGCAGTTCTTC
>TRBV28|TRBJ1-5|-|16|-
CASSLNPPVSNQPQHF
TGTGCCAGCAGTTTAAACCCCCCGGTGAGCAATCAGCCCCAGCATTTT
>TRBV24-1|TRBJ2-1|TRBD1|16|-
CATSDPDRGRGNEQFF
TGTGCCACCAGTGACCCCGACAGGGGACGGGGCAATGAGCAGTTCTTC
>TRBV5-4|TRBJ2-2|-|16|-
CASSLWAGGNTGELFF
TGTGCCAGCAGCTTGTGGGCGGGCGGGAACACCGGGGAGCTGTTTTTT
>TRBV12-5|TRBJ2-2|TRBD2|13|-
CASGTSDTGELFF
TGTGCTAGTGGGACTAGCGACACCGGGGAGCTGTTTTTT
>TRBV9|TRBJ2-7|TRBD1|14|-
CASSVAGTDYEQYF
TGTGCCAGCAGCGTAGCCGGGACAGACTACGAGCAGTACTTC
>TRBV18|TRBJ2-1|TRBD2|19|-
CASSATLGLAGGSYNEQFF
TGTGCCAGCTCCGCCACCCTTGGACTAGCGGGAGGGTCCTACAATGAGCAGTTCTTC
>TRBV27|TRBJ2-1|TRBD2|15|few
CASIRDLAGHSEQFF
TGTGCCAGCATACGGGATCTAGCGGGACATTCTGAGCAGTTCTTC
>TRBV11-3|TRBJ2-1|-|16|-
CASSLDPLTGVNEQFF
TGTGCCAGCAGCTTAGATCCCCTCACGGGGGTTAATGAGCAGTTCTTC
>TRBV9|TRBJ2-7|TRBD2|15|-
CASSVLGGSGYEQYF
TGTGCCAGCAGCGTACTCGGCGGGAGTGGGTACGAGCAGTACTTC
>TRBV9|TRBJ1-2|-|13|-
CASSVGTNYGYTF
TGTGCCAGCAGCGTTGGGACAAACTATGGCTACACCTTC
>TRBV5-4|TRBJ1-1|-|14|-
CASSLARGSTEAFF
TGTGCCAGCAGCTTGGCGAGAGGGAGCACTGAAGCTTTCTTT
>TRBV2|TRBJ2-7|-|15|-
CASNQGEGSGYEQYF
TGTGCCAGCAATCAAGGCGAAGGTAGCGGCTACGAGCAGTACTTC
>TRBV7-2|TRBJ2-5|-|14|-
CASSLAGSQETQYF
TGTGCCAGCAGCTTAGCGGGCAGTCAAGAGACCCAGTACTTC
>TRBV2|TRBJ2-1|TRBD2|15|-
CASSILAGGYNEQFF
TGTGCCAGCAGTATACTAGCGGGGGGATACAATGAGCAGTTCTTC
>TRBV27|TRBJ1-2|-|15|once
CASSLSNQGQGGYTF
TGTGCCAGCAGTTTATCGAATCAGGGGCAGGGTGGCTACACCTTC
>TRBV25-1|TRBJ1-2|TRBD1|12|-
CASGGQLYGYTF
TGTGCCAGTGGGGGACAGCTCTATGGCTACACCTTC
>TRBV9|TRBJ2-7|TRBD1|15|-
CASSARDRGWYEQYF
TGTGCCAGCAGCGCCCGGGACAGGGGTTGGTACGAGCAGTACTTC
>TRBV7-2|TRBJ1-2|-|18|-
CASSLRAPKISVNYGYTF
TGTGCCAGCAGCCTCAGGGCCCCGAAAATCTCGGTCAACTATGGCTACACCTTC
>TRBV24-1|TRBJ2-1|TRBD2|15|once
CATSGGLRSSNEQFF
TGTGCCACCAGTGGGGGACTACGGAGCTCCAATGAGCAGTTCTTC
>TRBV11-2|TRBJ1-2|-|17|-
CASSLRVGGSRSYGYTF
TGTGCCAGCAGCTTAAGGGTGGGAGGGTCAAGAAGCTATGGCTACACCTTC
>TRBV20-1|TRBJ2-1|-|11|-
CSAHILVRQFF
TGCAGTGCTCACATCCTAGTGAGGCAGTTCTTC
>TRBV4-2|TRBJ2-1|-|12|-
CASSQDRNEQFF
TGTGCCAGCAGCCAAGACAGAAATGAGCAGTTCTTC
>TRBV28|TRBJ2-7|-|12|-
CASSSSLYEQYF
TGTGCCAGCAGTTCCTCGTTATACGAGCAGTACTTC
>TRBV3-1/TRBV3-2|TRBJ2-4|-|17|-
CASSQPTAGQGKVVQYF
TGTGCCAGCAGCCAACCCACGGCGGGGCAGGGAAAAGTCGTTCAGTACTTC
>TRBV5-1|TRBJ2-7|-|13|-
CASSREGAYEQYF
TGCGCCAGCAGCCGCGAGGGGGCCTACGAGCAGTACTTC
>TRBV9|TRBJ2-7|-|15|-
CASSVLDSHWDEQYF
TGTGCCAGCAGCGTATTGGACAGTCATTGGGACGAGCAGTACTTC
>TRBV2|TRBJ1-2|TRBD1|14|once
CASSGTGQGNGYTF
TGTGCCAGCAGTGGGACAGGGCAGGGGAATGGCTACACCTTC
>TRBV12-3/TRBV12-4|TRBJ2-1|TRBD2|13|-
CASSGGAFNEQFF
TGTGCCAGTAGCGGGGGGGCTTTCAATGAGCAGTTCTTC
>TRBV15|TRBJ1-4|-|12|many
CATSRANEKLFF
TGTGCCACCAGCAGGGCCAATGAAAAACTGTTTTTT
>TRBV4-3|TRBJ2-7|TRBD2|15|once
CASSLGASGVYEQYF
TGCGCCAGCAGCCTCGGGGCTAGCGGGGTCTACGAGCAGTACTTC
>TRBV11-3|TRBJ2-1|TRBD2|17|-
CASSLVHSREDFNEQFF
TGTGCCAGCAGCTTAGTCCACTCCCGGGAGGACTTCAATGAGCAGTTCTTC
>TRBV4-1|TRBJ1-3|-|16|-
CASSQDREGGRNTIYF
TGCGCCAGCAGCCAAGACAGGGAGGGAGGGAGAAACACCATATATTTT